The clone carrying this T cell receptor (beta chain) was seen a few times. Germline V lookup: CDR1 DFQATT, CDR2 SNEGSKA (reference sequence). The V and J ends lost 0 bases and 2 bases respectively, with 8 bases between them. CDR3 length equals 13 residues. Unique molecular identifiers were used in preparing the TCRbeta library. TCRdb re-derived calls from the PCR reads in MiXCR, one entry per CDR3 protein. Of about 360,000 distinct CDR3 sequences in the sample, roughly 15% are singletons; the top ten hold 3.5% to 4.5%. The record originates from a study of T-cell reconstitution after alpha-beta-depleted transplantation in children.

The rearrangement joins TRBV20-1 to TRBJ2-7; D is uncertain. This TCR derives from a human donor who donated a stem cell graft to a child with Fanconi anemia. The specimen was PBMCs, collected from the stem cell graft. The CDR3 nucleotides are TGCAGTGCTAGAGATCGGCAGACCTACGAGCAGTACGTC. This codes for CSARDRQTYEQYV.